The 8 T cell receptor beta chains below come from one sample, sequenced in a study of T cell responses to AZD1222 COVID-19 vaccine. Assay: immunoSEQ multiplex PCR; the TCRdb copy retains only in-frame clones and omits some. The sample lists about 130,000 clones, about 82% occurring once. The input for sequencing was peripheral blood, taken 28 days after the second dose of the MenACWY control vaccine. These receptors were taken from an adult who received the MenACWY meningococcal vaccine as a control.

Here the CDR3 DNA reads TGTGCCAGCAGTTGGGACATTCATGGCTACACCTTC. Amino acid sequence: CASSWDIHGYTF. The V call is TRBV6-5, the J call TRBJ1-2, with a tentative D call TRBD1 (6 bases). CDR1 is MNHEY, CDR2 SVGAGI, per germline. The CDR3 has 12 amino acids. Between the trimmed V and J ends, which lost 4 bases and 6 bases, there was a span of 9 bases.

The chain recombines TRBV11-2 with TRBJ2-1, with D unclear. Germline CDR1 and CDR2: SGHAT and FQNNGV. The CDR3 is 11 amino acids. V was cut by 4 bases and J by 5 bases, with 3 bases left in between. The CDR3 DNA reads TGTGCCAGCAGCTGGGACAATGAGCAGTTCTTC. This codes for CASSWDNEQFF.

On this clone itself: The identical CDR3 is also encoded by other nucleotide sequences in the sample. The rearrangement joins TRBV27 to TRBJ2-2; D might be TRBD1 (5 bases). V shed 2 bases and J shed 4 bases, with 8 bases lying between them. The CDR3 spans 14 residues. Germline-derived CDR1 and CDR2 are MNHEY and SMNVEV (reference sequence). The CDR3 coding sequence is TGTGCCAGCAGTTTACAGGGATCCACCGGGGAGCTGTTTTTT. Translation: CASSLQGSTGELFF.

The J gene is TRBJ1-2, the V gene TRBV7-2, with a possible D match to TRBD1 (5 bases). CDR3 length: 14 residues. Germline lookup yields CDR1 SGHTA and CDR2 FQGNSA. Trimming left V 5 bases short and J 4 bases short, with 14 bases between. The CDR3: CASSGHRGAYGYTF. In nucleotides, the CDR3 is TGTGCCAGCAGCGGGCACAGAGGGGCCTATGGCTACACCTTC.

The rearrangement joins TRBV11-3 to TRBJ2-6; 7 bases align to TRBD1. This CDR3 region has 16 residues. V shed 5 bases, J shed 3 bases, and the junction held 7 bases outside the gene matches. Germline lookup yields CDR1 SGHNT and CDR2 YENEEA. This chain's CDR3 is CASSLTGVDGANVLTF. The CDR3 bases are TGTGCCAGCAGCCTTACAGGGGTAGATGGGGCCAACGTCCTGACTTTC.

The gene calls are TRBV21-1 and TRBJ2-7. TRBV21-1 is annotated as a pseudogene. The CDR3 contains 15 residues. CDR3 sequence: CASSSRSGPTYEQYV. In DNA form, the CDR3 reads TGTGCCAGCAGCTCCCGTTCGGGACCCACCTACGAGCAGTACGTC.

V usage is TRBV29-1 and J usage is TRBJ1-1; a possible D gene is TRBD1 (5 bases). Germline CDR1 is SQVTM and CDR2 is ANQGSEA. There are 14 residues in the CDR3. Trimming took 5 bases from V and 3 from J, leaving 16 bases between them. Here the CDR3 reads CSVPGRVMDTEAFF. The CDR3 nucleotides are TGCAGCGTTCCCGGCAGGGTAATGGACACTGAAGCTTTCTTT.

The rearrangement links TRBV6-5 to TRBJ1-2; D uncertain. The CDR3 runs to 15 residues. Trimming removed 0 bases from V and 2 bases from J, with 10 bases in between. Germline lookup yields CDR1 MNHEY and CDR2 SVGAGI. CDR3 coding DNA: TGTGCCAGCAGTTACTCGAGGGCAGTGAACTATGGCTACACCTTC. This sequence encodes CASSYSRAVNYGYTF.